Shown below are 28 T cell receptor beta chains from a single sample sequenced in a study of T cells in Graves' hyperthyroidism and ophthalmopathy. Amplification of TCR beta CDR3 regions used RNA as the template. The HTBI primer set served for first-round RT-PCR of the TCR CDR3. Each CDR3 protein is one row after TCRdb ran MiXCR on the multiplex PCR reads. The sample lists about 480,000 distinct CDR3 sequences; roughly 24% were seen once. The specimen was blood. Receptors originate from a woman in her twenties or thirties with Graves' ophthalmopathy.

This clonotype was found many times. This chain connects TRBV28 to TRBJ1-2, with TRBD1 as a possible D gene (5 bases). The germline V gene has CDR1 MDHEN and CDR2 SYDVKM. Trimming shortened V by 7 bases and J by 2 bases, and 17 bases separated the two germline ends. The CDR3 covers 15 residues. The CDR3 DNA is TGTGCCAGCACCTCTCTTGGAGGGACCAACTATGGCTACACCTTC. It is translated as CASTSLGGTNYGYTF.

For the CDR3, the DNA is TGTGCCAGCAGTGTGACTAGCGGAGCGGCCTACGAGCAGTACTTC. It is translated as CASSVTSGAAYEQYF. V usage is TRBV6-8 and J usage is TRBJ2-7; 9 positions agree with TRBD2. The germline gives CDR1 MNHGY, CDR2 SAAAGT. V lost 5 bases and J lost 2; bases outside the gene matches: 7. The CDR3 has 15 residues.

This clonotype was detected ten times or more. V is TRBV20-1 and J is TRBJ2-7; no firm D call. The germline CDR1 and CDR2 sequences are DFQATT and SNEGSKA (reference sequence). There are 13 residues in the CDR3. Between the trimmed V and J ends, which lost 6 bases and 2 bases, there was a span of 14 bases. The CDR3: CSARRTLPYEQYF. CDR3 DNA: TGCAGTGCCCGAAGGACGTTACCCTACGAGCAGTACTTC.

This clonotype was observed many times. This sequence joins TRBV20-1 and TRBJ1-1; no clear D. This CDR3 region has 10 residues. The germline V and J ends were trimmed by 6 bases and 11 bases, with 13 bases remaining between them. Germline V CDR1 and CDR2: DFQATT, SNEGSKA (reference sequence). The CDR3: CSAVSVGAFF. The DNA of the CDR3 is TGCAGTGCAGTGTCAGTGGGCGCTTTCTTT.

This clonotype appeared many times. This chain joins TRBV6-1 and TRBJ1-1; D may be TRBD1 (5 bases). There are 13 residues in the CDR3. The germline gives CDR1 MNHNS, CDR2 SASEGT. Trimming stripped 4 bases from V and 4 bases from J, with 10 bases between. CDR3 protein: CASSVGDSTEAFF. CDR3 nucleotides: TGTGCCAGCAGTGTGGGGGATAGCACTGAAGCTTTCTTT.

The rearrangement links TRBV20-1 to TRBJ2-5; 8 bases are a match to TRBD2. Germline values: CDR1 DFQATT, CDR2 SNEGSKA (reference sequence). V dropped 5 bases and J dropped 3; count of bases not matched to a gene: 5. The CDR3 spans 13 residues. The DNA of the CDR3 is TGCAGTGCTCAACGGGGGGGGAAAGAGACCCAGTACTTC. This encodes CSAQRGGKETQYF.

This clonotype was recorded once. A much larger clone lies a single base off, so this may be a read error. J is TRBJ2-5 and V is TRBV20-1; 11 nucleotides match TRBD2. This CDR3 has 15 residues. Looked up from germline, CDR1 is DFQATT and CDR2 is SNEGSKA (reference sequence). The V segment lost 4 bases and the J segment 5 bases; nucleotides outside the gene matches: 9. CDR3 sequence (DNA): TGCAGTGCTATCAGGCCTAGCGGGGGGCCGGAGACCCAGTACTTC. It specifies CSAIRPSGGPETQYF.

This clonotype was seen a single time. The rearrangement links TRBV30 to TRBJ2-2; D not certain. Per the germline V gene, CDR1 is GTSNPN and CDR2 is SVGIG (reference sequence). The CDR3 covers 15 residues. Trimming stripped 1 base from V and 1 base from J, with 10 bases between. The CDR3 spells CAWSAPRLNTGELFF. CDR3 nucleotides: TGTGCCTGGAGTGCACCCAGGTTGAACACCGGGGAGCTGTTTTTT.

This clonotype has at least ten counts. The rearrangement links TRBV6-1 to TRBJ1-5, with D possibly matching TRBD1 (5 bases). This CDR3 has 14 residues. The germline V and J ends were trimmed by 0 bases and 7 bases, with 10 bases remaining between them. The germline V gene has CDR1 MNHNS and CDR2 SASEGT. CDR3 in amino acids: CASSEAQRDQPQHF. Here the CDR3 DNA reads TGTGCCAGCAGTGAAGCGCAAAGGGACCAGCCCCAGCATTTT.

This clonotype was seen many times. CDR3 protein: CASSLSPAYGYTF. The DNA for the CDR3 is TGTGCCAGCAGTCTCTCCCCCGCCTATGGCTACACCTTC. V is TRBV28 and J is TRBJ1-2, with no clear D. V was cut by 5 bases and J by 4 bases, with 11 bases left in between. Germline V gene data show CDR1 as MDHEN and CDR2 as SYDVKM. The CDR3 totals 13 residues.

This clonotype was seen at least ten times. This chain links TRBV12-3 or TRBV12-4 with TRBJ1-1; no definite D call. V dropped 6 bases and J dropped 5 bases, with 16 bases sitting between them. The CDR3 consists of 14 residues. The CDR3 DNA is TGTGCCAGCAGCCCAGCTGGTGGAGGGACTGAAGCTTTCTTT. Amino acids: CASSPAGGGTEAFF.

This clonotype was observed many times. CDR3 in DNA: TGTGCCAGTAGTCTAGCGCAGTCCTACGAGCAGTACTTC. It is translated as CASSLAQSYEQYF. V and J are TRBV19 and TRBJ2-7; D possibly corresponds to TRBD2 (6 bases). The CDR3 length is 13 residues. CDR1 is LNHDA and CDR2 is SQIVND in the germline V gene (reference sequence). Trimming removed 5 bases at V and 1 base at J, with 9 bases between.

This clonotype has at least ten counts. V gene TRBV5-5 combines with J gene TRBJ1-2; 8 bases line up with TRBD1. Trimming removed 3 bases from V and 3 bases from J; junction bases left unmatched: 4. The CDR3 extends over 14 amino acids. Germline CDR1 and CDR2: SGHKS and YYEKEE (reference sequence). CDR3 residues: CASSSQTGDYGYTF. CDR3 DNA sequence: TGTGCCAGCAGCTCCCAGACAGGGGACTATGGCTACACCTTC.

This clonotype was detected a few times. This chain connects TRBV5-1 to TRBJ1-1; 7 bases fit TRBD1. Trimming at V came to 0 bases and at J to 4 bases, leaving 6 bases not matched to a gene. Germline V lookup: CDR1 SGHRS, CDR2 YFSETQ. CDR3 length: 15 amino acids. CDR3 region: CASSLETGSGTEAFF. The CDR3 DNA reads TGCGCCAGCAGCTTGGAGACAGGGAGCGGCACTGAAGCTTTCTTT.

Concerning this clonotype: A much more abundant neighbour one base away suggests this may be a read error. The genes are TRBV20-1 and TRBJ2-2; D not certain. The V end lost 1 base, the J end lost 0 bases, and 15 bases lay between the germline ends. The CDR3 is made up of 17 amino acids. The germline CDR1 and CDR2 sequences are DFQATT and SNEGSKA (reference sequence). The DNA for the CDR3 is TGCAGTGCTAGAGGCTGGCACGGGCCTTCGAACACCGGGGAGCTGTTTTTT. Amino acid sequence: CSARGWHGPSNTGELFF.

The genes are TRBV29-1 and TRBJ1-1; D unresolved. The length of the CDR3 is 13 residues. Germline lookup yields CDR1 SQVTM and CDR2 ANQGSEA. With 8 bases removed from V and 6 bases from J, the gap between germline ends came to 19 bases. CDR3 protein: CSLEKGRSAEAFF. The CDR3 DNA sequence: TGCAGCCTGGAAAAGGGTAGGAGCGCTGAAGCTTTCTTT. The entire variable domain, with the rest obtained from reference TRBV29-1 and TRBJ1-1, is as follows: SAVISQKPSRDICQRGTSLTIQCQVDSQVTMMFWYRQQPGQSLTLIATANQGSEATYESGFVIDKFPISRPNLTFSTLTVSNMSPEDSSIYLCSLEKGRSAEAFFGQGTRLTVV.

Concerning this clonotype: Sequence at one end of the junction differs from germline and may be a read error. The chain joins TRBV30 to TRBJ2-4; possible D gene TRBD1, 7 bases. Germline V gene sequence: CDR1 GTSNPN, CDR2 SVGIG (reference sequence). The CDR3 is 13 residues long. CDR3 amino acids: CAWREAGGSIKYF. CDR3 bases: TGTGCCTGGAGAGAGGCAGGGGGGAGCATTAAGTACTTC.

The chain recombines TRBV27 with TRBJ2-5; D is unclear. Germline CDR1 reads MNHEY; CDR2 reads SMNVEV (reference sequence). There are 15 residues in the CDR3. Trimming left V 3 bases short and J 1 base short, with 12 bases between. CDR3 coding DNA: TGTGCCAGCAGTTTTCGAGTCGGCAGCCAAGAGACCCAGTACTTC. This translates into CASSFRVGSQETQYF.

This clonotype was detected ten times or more. The chain is built from TRBV27 and TRBJ1-1; the match to TRBD1 covers 7 bases. J lost 7 bases, V lost 6 bases, and 17 bases had no gene match. Germline-derived CDR1 and CDR2 are MNHEY and SMNVEV (reference sequence). The CDR3 has 16 amino acids. Here the CDR3 reads CASSPREGALPGEAFF. DNA of the CDR3: TGTGCCAGCAGCCCGCGGGAGGGGGCCCTTCCCGGTGAAGCTTTCTTT.

The V call is TRBV6-2 or TRBV6-3, the J call TRBJ1-1; 9 bases are a match to TRBD1. Germline V gene sequence: CDR1 MNHEY, CDR2 SVGEGT. J lost 3 bases, V lost 2 bases, and 16 bases had no gene match. This CDR3 is 19 amino acids long. CDR3 nucleotides: TGTGCCAGCAGTTACAGCCGGCTAGGACAGGGGTTTAAAGACACTGAAGCTTTCTTT. Protein: CASSYSRLGQGFKDTEAFF.

The CDR3 loop is CSGTWGFSEAFF. The CDR3 DNA is TGCAGCGGCACGTGGGGTTTTTCTGAAGCTTTCTTT. This chain connects TRBV29-1 to TRBJ1-1; D ambiguous. Between the trimmed V and J ends, which lost 7 bases and 6 bases, there was a span of 15 bases. The CDR3 sequence is 12 residues long. Germline V gives CDR1 SQVTM, CDR2 ANQGSEA.

The chain carries TRBV11-2 and TRBJ2-7; 11 positions agree with TRBD2. The CDR3 extends over 16 amino acids. The ends lost 5 bases at V and 2 bases at J; junction bases unmatched: 8. The germline V gene encodes CDR1 SGHAT and CDR2 FQNNGV. The CDR3 sequence: CASSLASGGTAYEQYF. The CDR3 nucleotides read TGTGCCAGCAGCCTCGCTAGCGGGGGGACCGCCTACGAGCAGTACTTC.

Ten or more counts support this clonotype. V and J are TRBV19 and TRBJ1-5, with 8 positions matching TRBD1. This CDR3 contains 15 residues. Germline V gene sequence: CDR1 LNHDA, CDR2 SQIVND (reference sequence). V trimming: 5 bases; J trimming: 6 bases; junction bases outside the gene matches: 9. The CDR3 sequence: CASSQTGDSIQPQHF. Written as DNA, the CDR3 is TGTGCCAGTAGTCAGACAGGGGATAGTATTCAGCCCCAGCATTTT.

This clonotype was observed many times. V and J are TRBV29-1 and TRBJ1-2; D might be TRBD1 (5 bases). The CDR3 runs 12 residues. Trimming took off 5 bases at V and 4 bases at J, with 11 bases between the two ends. CDR1 SQVTM and CDR2 ANQGSEA come from the germline V gene. DNA for the CDR3: TGCAGCGTTTTGGGGGGAATCTATGGCTACACCTTC. It encodes CSVLGGIYGYTF.

The genes are TRBV10-3 and TRBJ2-5; 13 bases align to TRBD2. The CDR3 consists of 16 residues. Trimming cost V 6 bases and J 0 bases; bases outside gene matches: 4. CDR1 and CDR2 from the germline V gene are ENHRY and SYGVKD. As DNA, the CDR3 is TGTGCCATCAGATCCGGGACTAGCGGGGACCAAGAGACCCAGTACTTC. Translating gives CAIRSGTSGDQETQYF.

This chain uses TRBV13 with TRBJ2-5, with D perhaps TRBD1 or TRBD2 (6 bases each). Trimming stripped 8 bases from V and 5 bases from J, with 15 bases between. Germline V gives CDR1 PRHDT, CDR2 FYEKMQ (reference sequence). This CDR3 spans 13 amino acids. This CDR3 reads CASGSGAPETQYF. Written as DNA, the CDR3 is TGTGCCAGCGGCTCGGGGGCGCCGGAGACCCAGTACTTC.

This clonotype was seen repeatedly, ten times or more. The rearrangement joins TRBV6-1 to TRBJ1-2, with unresolved D. The germline V and J ends were trimmed by 7 bases and 7 bases, with 16 bases remaining between them. This CDR3 spans 13 amino acids. Germline-derived CDR1 and CDR2 are MNHNS and SASEGT. CDR3 sequence: CASIPGKAGGYTF. In DNA form, the CDR3 reads TGTGCCAGCATACCGGGAAAGGCGGGTGGCTACACCTTC.

As regards this clonotype: Given a much more abundant clone one base away, this may be a read error. This chain links TRBV24-1 with TRBJ2-5; D is perhaps TRBD2 (6 bases). The length of the CDR3 is 16 residues. Germline loops: CDR1 KGHDR, CDR2 SFDVKD. CDR3 in DNA: TGTGCCACCAGTGATTTGCAAGGCGGGGAGGAAGAGACCAAGTACTTC. This sequence encodes CATSDLQGGEEETKYF.